Given below is one T cell receptor beta chain in context. Its antigen is undetermined. V lost 1 base to trimming and J lost 3 bases, with 4 bases between them. This CDR3 comprises 11 residues. The V gene's germline CDR1 is DFQATT and CDR2 SNEGSKA (reference sequence). Using immunoSEQ multiplex PCR, the repertoire was profiled, and TCRdb retains in-frame clones only, with some absent. Counted here are around 19,000 clones, 80% to 90% occurring once; the ten biggest clones make up about a sixth. The data are from a study of OX40 agonist ivuxolimab in advanced cancers. Study as a whole: Under the entry rules, prior anti-PD-1, anti-PD-L1 or anti-CTLA-4 therapy was allowed, and about 40% had some. Findings and caveats of the study: In a subset of nonresponders, normalized T-cell clonal expansion was also low.

The genes are TRBV20-1 and TRBJ2-7, with no clear D. The specimen comprised CD4+ or CD8+ T cells sorted from blood, sampled in a trial of the OX40 agonist ivuxolimab. The source is an adult with an advanced solid tumor such as melanoma, head and neck, liver or kidney cancer. CDR3 protein: CSARGDYEQYF. CDR3 coding DNA: TGCAGTGCTAGAGGGGACTACGAGCAGTACTTC.